Listed below are T cell receptor beta chains from one sample, sequenced in a study of blood T cell repertoires in COVID-19. Sequenced by immunoSEQ multiplex PCR; TCRdb stores in-frame clones only, minus some. The data contain roughly 330,000 clones, over 75% of them singletons. Sequencing used PBMCs or T cells enriched from blood (not recorded which). Receptors were obtained from a man aged 25-45 years who had recovered from COVID-19. The CDR3 runs from the conserved cysteine through the conserved F or W. D genes are given only for firm matches. Only some rows state a clone size, as once, few, many or a class for expanded clones.

D gene	clone size	J gene	V gene	CDR3 DNA	CDR3 protein
NA	NA	TRBJ2-7	TRBV5-1	TGCGCCAGCAGCTCACCCGGGACTGCCTCCTACGAGCAGTACTTC	CASSSPGTASYEQYF
TRBD1	few	TRBJ1-4	TRBV5-1	TGCGCCAGCAGCTTAGGACAGGGGTTTAATGAAAAACTGTTTTTT	CASSLGQGFNEKLFF
TRBD1	NA	TRBJ2-1	TRBV15	TGTGCCACCAGCAGCCGGGACAGGAGCTACAATGAGCAGTTCTTC	CATSSRDRSYNEQFF
NA	NA	TRBJ1-1	TRBV6-5	TGTGCCAGCAGTTACGGGGAGGGGAACACTGAAGCTTTCTTT	CASSYGEGNTEAFF
TRBD1	NA	TRBJ1-3	TRBV6-5	TGTGCCAGCAGTTGGACAGGGGGCTCTGGAAACACCATATATTTT	CASSWTGGSGNTIYF
TRBD2	NA	TRBJ2-5	TRBV5-1	TGCGCCAGCAGCTCAGGACTAGCGGGGTACAAGGAGACCCAGTACTTC	CASSSGLAGYKETQYF
NA	NA	TRBJ1-2	TRBV6-5	TGTGCCAGCAGTTACTCATGGTCAGGCTATGGCTACACCTTC	CASSYSWSGYGYTF
TRBD2	NA	TRBJ2-5	TRBV7-9	TGTGCCAGCAGCTCGGGTCCTAGCGGGGGATTGGAGACCCAGTACTTC	CASSSGPSGGLETQYF
TRBD2	NA	TRBJ2-1	TRBV28	TGTGCCAGCAGCCGACTAGCGGGCTTCTACAATGAGCAGTTCTTC	CASSRLAGFYNEQFF
TRBD2	NA	TRBJ2-5	TRBV28	TGTGCCAGCAGTCTCCCTGAGGGAGGGCAGACCCAGTACTTC	CASSLPEGGQTQYF
NA	NA	TRBJ1-2	TRBV2	TGTGCCAGCAGGGCCGGGCAGGGCGGCTACACCTTC	CASRAGQGGYTF
NA	NA	TRBJ1-2	TRBV7-9	TGTGCCAGCAGCTTAGCGGGGGGATTAGCTAACTATGGCTACACCTTC	CASSLAGGLANYGYTF
TRBD1	NA	TRBJ2-5	TRBV28	TGTGCCAGCAGTACTCCCGGGACAGGGGGCAGTTCAGAGACCCAGTACTTC	CASSTPGTGGSSETQYF
TRBD1	NA	TRBJ2-7	TRBV5-5	TGTGCCAGCAGCTCCCCGGGACAGGAGTACTTC	CASSSPGQEYF
NA	NA	TRBJ1-3	TRBV6-5	TGTGCCAGCACTACCGGGGATCGAAGAAACACCATATATTTT	CASTTGDRRNTIYF
NA	NA	TRBJ1-3	TRBV7-2	TGTGCCAGCAGCTTGTCTGCTGGAAACACCATATATTTT	CASSLSAGNTIYF
NA	NA	TRBJ1-2	TRBV28	TGTGCCAGCAGTTTGGGGTCAGGGGCTTTGGGCTATGGCTACACCTTC	CASSLGSGALGYGYTF
TRBD1	NA	TRBJ1-3	TRBV6-5	TGTGCCAGCGGGGGGACAGGGAGTGACACCATATATTTT	CASGGTGSDTIYF
NA	NA	TRBJ1-3	TRBV5-5	TGTGCCAGCAGTCTTGGGGCCCCCAGGGTAACAAGCAACACCATATATTTT	CASSLGAPRVTSNTIYF
NA	NA	TRBJ2-3	TRBV11-2	TGTGCCAGCAGGACAGGGGCGGGGGGCACAGATACGCAGTATTTT	CASRTGAGGTDTQYF
TRBD2	NA	TRBJ2-1	TRBV9	TGTGCCAGCAGCGACCGACTAGCGGGGGTGTTCAATGAGCAGTTCTTC	CASSDRLAGVFNEQFF
NA	NA	TRBJ2-7	TRBV5-5	TGTGCCAGCAGCCTCTTAACCGGGGAACAGGGGCAGTACTTC	CASSLLTGEQGQYF
TRBD1	NA	TRBJ2-3	TRBV5-1	TGCGCCAGCAGCTCCGGGACAGGGAGTAGCACAGATACGCAGTATTTT	CASSSGTGSSTDTQYF
TRBD1	once	TRBJ2-4	TRBV2	TGTGCCAGCATTCCTCCGGGACAGGGGAGCAAAAACATTCAGTACTTC	CASIPPGQGSKNIQYF
TRBD2	NA	TRBJ2-2	TRBV10-1	TGCGCCAGCAGTGAGTCGACGGGGGGGACCGGGGAGCTGTTTTTT	CASSESTGGTGELFF
NA	NA	TRBJ2-3	TRBV3-1/TRBV3-2	TGTGCCAGCAGCCAAGGTAGTGCAGATACGCAGTATTTT	CASSQGSADTQYF
NA	NA	TRBJ2-3	TRBV24-1	TGTGCCACCAGTGATGACGCCGACCCTAGGGATACGCAGTATTTT	CATSDDADPRDTQYF
TRBD1	NA	TRBJ2-3	TRBV5-1	TGCGCCAGCAGCTTTGGGACAGACACAGATACGCAGTATTTT	CASSFGTDTDTQYF
TRBD1	NA	TRBJ1-1	TRBV28	TGTGCCAGCAGCGTCAGGGGGCGCTTGCGCACTGAAGCTTTCTTT	CASSVRGRLRTEAFF
NA	NA	TRBJ2-7	TRBV5-1	TGCGCCAGCAGCTTGGAAACGGGAACAGATGACTCCTACGAGCAGTACTTC	CASSLETGTDDSYEQYF
TRBD1	NA	TRBJ2-7	TRBV27	TGTGCCAGCATTTCCGGGACAGGGGGCAAATACGAGCAGTACTTC	CASISGTGGKYEQYF
NA	NA	TRBJ2-1	TRBV2	TGTGCCAGCGTATCGGACAGTGGCGCCAATGAGCAGTTCTTC	CASVSDSGANEQFF
NA	NA	TRBJ1-3	TRBV4-1	TGCGCCAGCAGCCAAGTTGGACTTGGAAACACCATATATTTT	CASSQVGLGNTIYF
NA	once	TRBJ1-3	TRBV2	TGTGCCAGCACCCGTCAACTAGGCTCTGGAAACACCATATATTTT	CASTRQLGSGNTIYF
NA	NA	TRBJ1-6	TRBV21-1	TGTGCCAGCAGCAAAGCCGGATTAAAGGGACTATTCTATAATTCACCCCTCCACTTT	CASSKAGLKGLFYNSPLHF
TRBD2	NA	TRBJ2-3	TRBV10-3	TGTGCCGCCAGAGGGCGGGGGGGCTACTCGGGGGAAGATACGCAGTATTTT	CAARGRGGYSGEDTQYF
NA	NA	TRBJ1-2	TRBV7-9	TGTGCCAGCGAAGGGGGAGGCTACACCTTC	CASEGGGYTF
NA	NA	TRBJ2-1	TRBV21-1	TGTGCCAGCAGCATGACAGGGGGCGAATATCCCTACAATGAGCAGTTCTTC	CASSMTGGEYPYNEQFF
NA	NA	TRBJ2-7	TRBV7-2	TGTGCCAGCAGCTCCCGAAGCGGGCCCTACGAGCAGTACTTC	CASSSRSGPYEQYF
TRBD1	NA	TRBJ1-1	TRBV5-1	TGCGCCAGCAGCCCAGGGGGCGGGGTCACTGAAGCTTTCTTT	CASSPGGGVTEAFF
TRBD2	NA	TRBJ2-7	TRBV5-6	TGTGCCAGCAGCTTGGAACTAGCGGGGGCCTCCTACGAGCAGTACTTC	CASSLELAGASYEQYF
NA	few	TRBJ1-1	TRBV19	TGTGCCAGTAGTATAATAGGAAGGGAGGCAAGAAACACTGAAGCTTTCTTT	CASSIIGREARNTEAFF
TRBD1	NA	TRBJ1-1	TRBV4-1	TGCGCCAGCAGCCAGTCGGGACAGACTAACACTGAAGCTTTCTTT	CASSQSGQTNTEAFF